Sequencing of this T cell receptor (beta chain) was carried out in a study of blood T cells in healthy people across ages. Study conclusions and caveats: Observed TCR beta diversity per million T cells went down as age went up. This fall followed a roughly linear course with age.

CDR3 length: 16 residues. In germline, CDR1 is SGHRS, CDR2 YFSETQ. V gave up 2 bases and J gave up 0 bases; unmatched junction bases: 3. The authors ran a second PCR of about 7 to 11 cycles using a sample-barcoded 5' primer and a J-beta primer mix. TCRdb analysed the 5' RACE reads with MiXCR anew, one entry per CDR3 protein. The sample yields about 1.4 million distinct CDR3 sequences, around 55% seen once. Each donor gave roughly 9.2 milliliters of peripheral blood. Of note for this clonotype: Its antigen is not known.

The sequenced sample consisted of blood. This chain links TRBV5-1 with TRBJ2-2; 8 nucleotides line up with TRBD1. The TCR originated in a man between 18 and 29 years old in good health. The CDR3 loop is CASSFSGGANTGELFF. The DNA of the CDR3 is TGCGCCAGCAGCTTCTCAGGGGGCGCGAACACCGGGGAGCTGTTTTTT.